This entry concerns a single TCR beta chain. The CDR3 spans 16 residues. Germline CDR1 is SGHVS and CDR2 is FNYEAQ. V lost 6 bases, J lost 2 bases, and 9 bases stayed unmatched. TCRdb used MiXCR to reprocess the 5' RACE reads, holding one entry per CDR3 protein. The table has 190,000 or so distinct CDR3 sequences, 20% to 25% seen once; the top ten hold more than 20%. The sample belongs to a study of T-cell memory formation after mild COVID-19. Looking at the study overall: In these data, TCR clusters were largely donor specific.

This chain joins TRBV7-6 and TRBJ2-2; 7 nucleotides match TRBD2. The receptor was derived from an adult woman who had mild COVID-19 (a few samples of this study predate the infection). Cell type and time point are not known. Sequenced material: PBMCs or a T cell subset sorted from them (not recorded which). The CDR3 protein is CASRDASGLNTGELFF. Here the CDR3 DNA reads TGTGCCAGCAGGGACGCTAGCGGATTAAACACCGGGGAGCTGTTTTTT.